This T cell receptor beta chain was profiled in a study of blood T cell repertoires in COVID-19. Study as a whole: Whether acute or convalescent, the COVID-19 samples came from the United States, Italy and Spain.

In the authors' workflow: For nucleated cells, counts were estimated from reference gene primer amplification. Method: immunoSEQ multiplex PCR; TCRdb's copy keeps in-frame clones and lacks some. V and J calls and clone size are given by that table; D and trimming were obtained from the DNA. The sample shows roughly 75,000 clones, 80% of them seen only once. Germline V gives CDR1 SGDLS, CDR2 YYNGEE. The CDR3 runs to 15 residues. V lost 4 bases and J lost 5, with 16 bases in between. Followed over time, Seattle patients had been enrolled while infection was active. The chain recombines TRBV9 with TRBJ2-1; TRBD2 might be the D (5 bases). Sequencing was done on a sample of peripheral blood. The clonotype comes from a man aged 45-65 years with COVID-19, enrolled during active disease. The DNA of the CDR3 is TGTGCCAGCAGCCTTTGGGGAGTGGGAAACAATGAGCAGTTCTTC. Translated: CASSLWGVGNNEQFF.